The text below deals with one TCR beta chain. The CDR3 contains 10 residues. Germline V gene data show CDR1 as SQVTM and CDR2 as ANQGSEA. Deletions cut 3 bases from V and 8 bases from J, with 4 bases between. Original data processing: Estimated nucleated cell counts came from reference gene primer amplification. TCRdb's copy holds only in-frame clones and misses some; the assay was immunoSEQ multiplex PCR. V and J calls and clone size follow that table, whereas D and trimming were derived from the DNA. The sample gives about 180,000 clones, about nine tenths of which show up once; 1.5% to 2% is in the top ten. This sample stems from a study of blood T cell repertoires in COVID-19. Across the study: Some COVID-19 samples were acute and others convalescent; all came from the United States, Italy and Spain. The cDNA or gDNA used as material had been derived from T cells, B-cell-depleted T cells, or PBMCs.

The chain couples TRBV29-1 to TRBJ1-4, with no clear D. The TCR was taken from a young man who had recovered from COVID-19. Input material: peripheral blood. The CDR3 reads CSVEEEKLFF. In DNA, the CDR3 is TGCAGCGTTGAGGAGGAAAAACTGTTTTTT.